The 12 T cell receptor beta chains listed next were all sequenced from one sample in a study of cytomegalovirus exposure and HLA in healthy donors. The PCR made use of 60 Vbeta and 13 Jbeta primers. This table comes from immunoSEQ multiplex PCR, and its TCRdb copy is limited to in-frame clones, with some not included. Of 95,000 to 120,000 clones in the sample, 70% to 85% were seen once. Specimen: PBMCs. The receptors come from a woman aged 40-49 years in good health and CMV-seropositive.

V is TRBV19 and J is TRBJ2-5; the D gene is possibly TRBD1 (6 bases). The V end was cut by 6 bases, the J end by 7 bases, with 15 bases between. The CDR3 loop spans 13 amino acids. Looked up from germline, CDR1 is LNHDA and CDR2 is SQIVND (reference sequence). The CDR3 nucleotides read TGTGCCAGTAGCCAGGGGCGCGGTGGGACCCAGTACTTC. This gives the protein CASSQGRGGTQYF. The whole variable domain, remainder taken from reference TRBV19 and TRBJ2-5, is DGGITQSPKYLFRKEGQNVTLSCEQNLNHDAMYWYRQDPGQGLRLIYYSQIVNDFQKGDIAEGYSVSREKKESFPLTVTSAQKNPTAFYLCASSQGRGGTQYFGPGTRLLVL.

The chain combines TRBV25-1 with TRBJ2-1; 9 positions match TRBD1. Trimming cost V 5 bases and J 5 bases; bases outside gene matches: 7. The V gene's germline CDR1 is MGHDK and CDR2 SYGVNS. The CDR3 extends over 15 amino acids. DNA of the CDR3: TGTGCCAGCAGTTCCTCGGGACAGGGCAACAATGAGCAGTTCTTC. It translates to CASSSSGQGNNEQFF. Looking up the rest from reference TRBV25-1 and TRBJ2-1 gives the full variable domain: EADIYQTPRYLVIGTGKKITLECSQTMGHDKMYWYQQDPGMELHLIHYSYGVNSTEKGDLSSESTVSRIRTEHFPLTLESARPSHTSQYLCASSSSGQGNNEQFFGPGTRLTVL.

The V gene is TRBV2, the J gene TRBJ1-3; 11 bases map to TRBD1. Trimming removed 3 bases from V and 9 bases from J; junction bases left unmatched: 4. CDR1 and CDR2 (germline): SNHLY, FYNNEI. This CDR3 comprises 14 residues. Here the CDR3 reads CASSEDRGLSTIYF. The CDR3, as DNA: TGTGCCAGCAGTGAGGACAGGGGGCTTAGCACCATATATTTT.

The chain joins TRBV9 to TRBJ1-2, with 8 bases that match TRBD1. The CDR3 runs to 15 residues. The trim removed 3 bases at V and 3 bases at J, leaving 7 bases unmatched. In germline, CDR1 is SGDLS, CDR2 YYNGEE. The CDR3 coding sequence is TGTGCCAGCAGCGGAACAGGGGGTCTTTACTATGGCTACACCTTC. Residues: CASSGTGGLYYGYTF.

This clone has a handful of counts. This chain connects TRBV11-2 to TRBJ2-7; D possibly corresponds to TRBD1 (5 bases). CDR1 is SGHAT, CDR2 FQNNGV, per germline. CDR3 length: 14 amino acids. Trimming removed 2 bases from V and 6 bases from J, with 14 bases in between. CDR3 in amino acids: CASSLSAGPGEQYF. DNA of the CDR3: TGTGCCAGCAGCTTAAGCGCAGGGCCGGGCGAGCAGTACTTC.

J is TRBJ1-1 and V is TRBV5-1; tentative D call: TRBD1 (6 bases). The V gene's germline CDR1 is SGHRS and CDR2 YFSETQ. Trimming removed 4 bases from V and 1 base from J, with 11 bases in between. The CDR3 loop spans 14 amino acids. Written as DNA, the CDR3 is TGCGCCAGCAGCCCGGGACACTCGAACACTGAAGCTTTCTTT. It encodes CASSPGHSNTEAFF. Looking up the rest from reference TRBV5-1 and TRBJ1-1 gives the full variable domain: KAGVTQTPRYLIKTRGQQVTLSCSPISGHRSVSWYQQTPGQGLQFLFEYFSETQRNKGNFPGRFSGRQFSNSRSEMNVSTLELGDSALYLCASSPGHSNTEAFFGQGTRLTVV.

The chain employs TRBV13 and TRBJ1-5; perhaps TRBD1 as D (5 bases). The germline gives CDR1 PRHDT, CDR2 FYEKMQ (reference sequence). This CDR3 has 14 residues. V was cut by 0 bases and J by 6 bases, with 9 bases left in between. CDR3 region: CASSLGLGVQPQHF. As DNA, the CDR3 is TGTGCCAGCAGCTTAGGCCTAGGGGTTCAGCCCCAGCATTTT.

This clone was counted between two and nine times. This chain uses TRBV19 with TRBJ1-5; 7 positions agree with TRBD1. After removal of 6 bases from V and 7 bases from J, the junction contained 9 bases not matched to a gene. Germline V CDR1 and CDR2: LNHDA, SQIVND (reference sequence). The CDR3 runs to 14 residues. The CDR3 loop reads CASSRGGSGQPQHF. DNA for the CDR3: TGTGCCAGTAGCCGAGGGGGCTCAGGCCAGCCCCAGCATTTT.

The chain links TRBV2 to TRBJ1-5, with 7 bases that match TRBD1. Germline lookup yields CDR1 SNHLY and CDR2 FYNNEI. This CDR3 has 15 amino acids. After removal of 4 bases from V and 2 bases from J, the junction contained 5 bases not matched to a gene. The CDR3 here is CASSVGRGGNQPQHF. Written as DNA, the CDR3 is TGTGCCAGCAGTGTTGGCAGGGGGGGCAATCAGCCCCAGCATTTT.

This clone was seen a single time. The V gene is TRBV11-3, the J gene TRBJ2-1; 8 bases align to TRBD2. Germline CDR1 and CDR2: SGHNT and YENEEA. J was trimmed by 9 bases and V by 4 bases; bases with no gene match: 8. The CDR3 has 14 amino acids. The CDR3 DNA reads TGTGCCAGCAGCTCCGGGACTAGGGGTGGTGAGCAGTTCTTC. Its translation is CASSSGTRGGEQFF.

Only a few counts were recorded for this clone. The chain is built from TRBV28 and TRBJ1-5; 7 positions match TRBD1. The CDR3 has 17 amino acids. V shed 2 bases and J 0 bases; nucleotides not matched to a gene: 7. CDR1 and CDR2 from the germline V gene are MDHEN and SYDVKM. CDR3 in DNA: TGTGCCAGCAGTTTAGGCAGGGGGGCCTATAGCAATCAGCCCCAGCATTTT. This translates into CASSLGRGAYSNQPQHF.

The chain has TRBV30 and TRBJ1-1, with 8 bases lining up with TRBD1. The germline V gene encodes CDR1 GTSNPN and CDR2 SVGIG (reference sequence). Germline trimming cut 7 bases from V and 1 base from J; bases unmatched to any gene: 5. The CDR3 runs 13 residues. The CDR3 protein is CAFWTGWNTEAFF. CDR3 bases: TGTGCCTTCTGGACAGGGTGGAACACTGAAGCTTTCTTT.